This T cell receptor (beta chain) was sequenced in a study of cytomegalovirus exposure and HLA in healthy donors. Amplification used 60 Vbeta primers and 13 Jbeta primers. Here immunoSEQ multiplex PCR was the method, and the copy in TCRdb shows in-frame clones only, minus some. The data contain around 150,000 clones, around 86% of them singletons. Trimming stripped 5 bases from V and 3 bases from J, with 20 bases between. Germline V gives CDR1 LNHNV, CDR2 YYDKDF (reference sequence). This CDR3 comprises 16 residues. General study points: Roughly uniform sequencing depth across donors was assumed, possibly incorrectly. Cytomegalovirus association was assigned to about 150 TCR beta chains. Highly shared sequence variants in one cluster were likely a sequencing artifact.

In this sample, this clone turned up once. Its antigen is as yet unknown. This receptor was obtained from a girl aged 2 to 10 in good health and CMV-seropositive. Sequences were obtained from PBMCs. This rearrangement joins TRBV15 to TRBJ2-7; D gene unclear. As DNA, the CDR3 is TGTGCCACCAGCGCCCGTTCGAGCACTGGTTACTACGAGCAGTACTTC. This gives the protein CATSARSSTGYYEQYF. Full variable domain (remainder filled in from reference TRBV15 and TRBJ2-7): DAMVIQNPRYQVTQFGKPVTLSCSQTLNHNVMYWYQQKSSQAPKLLFHYYDKDFNNEADTPDNFQSRRPNTSFCFLDIRSPGLGDTAMYLCATSARSSTGYYEQYFGPGTRLTVT.